Shown below are 28 T cell receptor beta chains from a single sample sequenced in a study of T cells in Graves' hyperthyroidism and ophthalmopathy. TCR beta CDR3 regions were amplified from RNA. A first-round RT-PCR of the TCR CDR3 used the HTBI primer set. TCRdb analysed the multiplex PCR reads with MiXCR anew, one entry per CDR3 protein. The table includes 300,000 to 400,000 distinct CDR3 sequences, approximately 14% detected once. Input material: blood. These receptors came from a woman in her 30s with Graves' ophthalmopathy.

This clonotype showed up many times. This chain links TRBV24-1 with TRBJ1-2; 11 bases agree with TRBD1. Germline lookup yields CDR1 KGHDR and CDR2 SFDVKD. V was pared by 4 bases and J by 6 bases, with 6 bases of the junction left unmatched. The CDR3 loop spans 15 amino acids. CDR3 amino acids: CATSDSDRGPDGYTF. In nucleotides, the CDR3 is TGTGCCACCAGTGACTCGGACAGGGGGCCGGATGGCTACACCTTC.

This clonotype was recorded many times. This sequence joins TRBV4-2 and TRBJ1-2; TRBD1 agrees at 7 bases. Germline V gene sequence: CDR1 LGHNA, CDR2 YNFKEQ. This CDR3 spans 17 amino acids. Trimming took 0 bases from V and 1 from J; bases not matched to a gene: 8. CDR3 DNA sequence: TGTGCCAGCAGCCAAGATGGCGGAGGGGGCTATAACTATGGCTACACCTTC. Translation: CASSQDGGGGYNYGYTF.

This chain joins TRBV18 and TRBJ1-1, with 8 bases fitting TRBD1. The germline gives CDR1 KGHSH, CDR2 LQKENI. This CDR3 is 15 amino acids long. V shed 3 bases and J 3 bases; nucleotides not matched to a gene: 6. The CDR3 DNA follows: TGTGCCAGCTCACCTACACAGGGGGAGTACACTGAAGCTTTCTTT. Translation gives CASSPTQGEYTEAFF. Full variable domain (rest looked up from reference TRBV18 and TRBJ1-1): NAGVMQNPRHLVRRRGQEARLRCSPMKGHSHVYWYRQLPEEGLKFMVYLQKENIIDESGMPKERFSAEFPKEGPSILRIQQVVRGDSAAYFCASSPTQGEYTEAFFGQGTRLTVV.

Ten or more counts support this clonotype. The genes are TRBV28 and TRBJ1-1; D gene unclear. Trimming stripped 4 bases from V and 0 bases from J, with 12 bases between. There are 15 residues in the CDR3. Germline V lookup: CDR1 MDHEN, CDR2 SYDVKM. The CDR3 DNA reads as TGTGCCAGCAGTTCCCCACCCAGCATGAACACTGAAGCTTTCTTT. Translating gives CASSSPPSMNTEAFF.

The J gene is TRBJ2-7, the V gene TRBV20-1; 9 nucleotides align to TRBD2. The ends lost 3 bases at V and 7 bases at J; junction bases unmatched: 4. Germline V lookup: CDR1 DFQATT, CDR2 SNEGSKA (reference sequence). This CDR3 contains 12 residues. The chain's CDR3 is CSASLLAGEQYF. CDR3 bases: TGCAGTGCTAGTCTGCTAGCGGGGGAGCAGTACTTC.

This clonotype was found many times. The J gene is TRBJ1-6, the V gene TRBV6-1; possibly TRBD1 for D (5 bases). Deletions cut 2 bases from V and 8 bases from J, with 28 bases between. CDR3 length: 20 amino acids. The germline V gene has CDR1 MNHNS and CDR2 SASEGT. CDR3 bases: TGTGCCAGCAGTGAAAAACCCGCGCGTGAGGGATGGGTCAGGGATTCACCCCTCCACTTT. This codes for CASSEKPAREGWVRDSPLHF.

This clonotype was recorded at least ten times. This chain connects TRBV5-8 to TRBJ2-1; no definite D call. Trimming removed 2 bases from V and 4 bases from J, with 16 bases in between. The CDR3 covers 16 residues. Germline loops: CDR1 SGHTS, CDR2 YDEGEE. Written as DNA, the CDR3 is TGTGCCAGCAGCTTAAGTCCGGGCCAAGGGTACAATGAGCAGTTCTTC. This translates into CASSLSPGQGYNEQFF.

This clonotype came up many times. The V gene is TRBV20-1, the J gene TRBJ1-1; 7 bases are shared with TRBD1. J was trimmed by 0 bases and V by 6 bases; bases with no gene match: 16. The CDR3 sequence is 17 residues long. CDR1 DFQATT and CDR2 SNEGSKA come from the germline V gene (reference sequence). CDR3: CSARGGAVRVVNTEAFF. CDR3 in DNA: TGCAGTGCCAGGGGGGGGGCCGTCAGAGTGGTGAACACTGAAGCTTTCTTT.

This clonotype was detected ten times or more. The chain carries TRBV30 and TRBJ1-1; D is possibly TRBD1 (6 bases). The V gene's germline CDR1 is GTSNPN and CDR2 SVGIG (reference sequence). The V end was cut by 1 base, the J end by 1 base, with 10 bases between. CDR3 length: 14 residues. The CDR3 DNA reads TGTGCCTGGAGTGGGGACACCGAGAACACTGAAGCTTTCTTT. Amino acids: CAWSGDTENTEAFF.

This chain connects TRBV5-5 to TRBJ1-4; D gene unclear. The ends were cut back, 7 bases at V and 8 bases at J, with 18 bases in the middle. This CDR3 region has 14 residues. Germline-derived CDR1 and CDR2 are SGHKS and YYEKEE (reference sequence). DNA for the CDR3: TGTGCCAGCCTAATCGGGGAAGGGCGGGAAAAACTGTTTTTT. Its protein product is CASLIGEGREKLFF.

This clonotype was picked up many times. The genes are TRBV12-3 or TRBV12-4 and TRBJ1-5; D call uncertain. Trimming removed 2 bases from V and 0 bases from J, with 14 bases in between. The CDR3 totals 17 residues. CDR3 loop: CASSLILMAVSNQPQHF. The CDR3 coding sequence is TGTGCCAGCAGTTTAATACTGATGGCAGTTAGCAATCAGCCCCAGCATTTT.

There are many counts of this clonotype. This chain joins TRBV28 and TRBJ1-3; a weak D match, TRBD1 (6 bases). The CDR3 has 15 residues. The V gene's germline CDR1 is MDHEN and CDR2 SYDVKM. The V gene lost 7 bases and the J gene lost 0 bases, with 13 bases spanning the gap. Here the CDR3 reads CASINRVSSGNTIYF. The CDR3 nucleotides read TGTGCCAGCATCAACAGGGTGAGCTCTGGAAACACCATATATTTT.

This clonotype has ten or more counts. The chain uses TRBV28 and TRBJ1-2, with 10 bases aligning to TRBD1. The germline gives CDR1 MDHEN, CDR2 SYDVKM. This CDR3 is 15 amino acids long. V shed 0 bases, J shed 3 bases, and the junction held 1 base outside the gene matches. The CDR3 here is CASSLWGTGDYGYTF. DNA of the CDR3: TGTGCCAGCAGTTTATGGGGGACAGGGGACTATGGCTACACCTTC.

In its sample, this clonotype was seen many times. The CDR3 protein is CASSQGLATTSYNEQFF. The CDR3 DNA is TGTGCCAGCAGCCAAGGACTAGCGACAACCTCCTACAATGAGCAGTTCTTC. The V gene is TRBV3-1, the J gene TRBJ2-1; 8 bases are a match to TRBD2. V lost 1 base and J lost 0; bases outside the gene matches: 5. CDR3 length equals 17 residues. The germline V gene has CDR1 LGHDT and CDR2 YNNKEL (reference sequence).

This clonotype was picked up many times. This chain connects TRBV20-1 to TRBJ2-7, with D perhaps TRBD2 (6 bases). Trimming removed 3 bases at V and 4 bases at J, with 13 bases between. Germline V gives CDR1 DFQATT, CDR2 SNEGSKA (reference sequence). The CDR3 consists of 13 residues. The CDR3, as DNA: TGCAGTGCTAGCGGGACTGAACTGTACGAGCAGTACTTC. Amino acids: CSASGTELYEQYF.

This clonotype came up many times. The chain recombines TRBV27 with TRBJ2-1, with 10 bases that match TRBD2. J was trimmed by 3 bases and V by 3 bases; bases with no gene match: 2. The CDR3 has 15 amino acids. Per the germline V gene, CDR1 is MNHEY and CDR2 is SMNVEV (reference sequence). In DNA, the CDR3 is TGTGCCAGCAGTTTTAGCGGGAGGTACTACAATGAGCAGTTCTTC. Translated, it gives CASSFSGRYYNEQFF.

This clonotype showed up many times. Its ends do not fully match the called genes, so a read error is possible. The rearrangement joins TRBV5-1 to TRBJ2-1; D possibly corresponds to TRBD2 (6 bases). Germline values: CDR1 SGHRS, CDR2 YFSETQ. This CDR3 is built from 15 residues. The CDR3 coding sequence is TGTGCCAGCAGTTTAGACGGGAGCTCCTACAATGAGCAGTTCTTC. Translated: CASSLDGSSYNEQFF.

In its sample, this clonotype was seen a few times. As DNA, the CDR3 is TGTGCCAGCATGCAAGGGCTACATAATTCACCCCTCCACTTT. Translation: CASMQGLHNSPLHF. The chain uses TRBV28 and TRBJ1-6; D gene ambiguous. The CDR3 has 14 amino acids. The germline V gene has CDR1 MDHEN and CDR2 SYDVKM. V was shortened by 7 bases and J by 5 bases, with 12 bases between the two germline ends.

This clonotype was found many times. The chain couples TRBV18 to TRBJ2-6, with D perhaps TRBD1 (5 bases). The germline V gene has CDR1 KGHSH and CDR2 LQKENI. There are 17 residues in the CDR3. Trimming removed 1 base at V and 2 bases at J, with 12 bases between. In DNA, the CDR3 is TGTGCCAGCTCACCACTCTTCAGGGATGCTGGGGCCAACGTCCTGACTTTC. Translation: CASSPLFRDAGANVLTF. Full variable domain (rest looked up from reference TRBV18 and TRBJ2-6): NAGVMQNPRHLVRRRGQEARLRCSPMKGHSHVYWYRQLPEEGLKFMVYLQKENIIDESGMPKERFSAEFPKEGPSILRIQQVVRGDSAAYFCASSPLFRDAGANVLTFGAGSRLTVL.

This clonotype was seen repeatedly, ten times or more. The chain uses TRBV20-1 and TRBJ1-2; the D gene is possibly TRBD1 (6 bases). The CDR3 consists of 13 residues. Germline V gives CDR1 DFQATT, CDR2 SNEGSKA (reference sequence). Trimming stripped 5 bases from V and 3 bases from J, with 13 bases between. Here the CDR3 DNA reads TGCAGTGCTGTGAAAAAGGGGGACTATGGCTACACCTTC. Amino acids: CSAVKKGDYGYTF.

This clonotype was counted many times. CDR3 bases: TGTGCCAGTAGTCTGAACCGGGGACTAGGTGGGCGTGCTTTCTTT. This translates into CASSLNRGLGGRAFF. The chain has TRBV19 and TRBJ1-1; a weak D match, TRBD1 (5 bases). The CDR3 length is 15 residues. V was pared by 5 bases and J by 11 bases, with 24 bases between. The germline V gene encodes CDR1 LNHDA and CDR2 SQIVND (reference sequence).

This clonotype has ten or more counts. The rearrangement uses TRBV20-1 and TRBJ1-4; the D gene is possibly TRBD1 (6 bases). The CDR3 covers 14 residues. In germline, CDR1 is DFQATT, CDR2 SNEGSKA (reference sequence). V dropped 3 bases and J dropped 5 bases, with 13 bases sitting between them. The CDR3 DNA sequence: TGCAGTGCTAGCCTCAGGGGTTCGAATGAAAAACTGTTTTTT. As protein: CSASLRGSNEKLFF.

This clonotype has at least ten counts. V is TRBV29-1 and J is TRBJ1-2, with 8 bases identical to TRBD1. CDR1 is SQVTM, CDR2 ANQGSEA, per germline. V was clipped by 5 bases and J by 4 bases; unmatched bases: 9. The CDR3 consists of 14 residues. CDR3 amino acids: CSVPRQGLSYGYTF. DNA of the CDR3: TGCAGCGTTCCTCGACAGGGGTTAAGCTATGGCTACACCTTC.

This clonotype was seen ten or more times. The rearrangement uses TRBV6-1 and TRBJ2-5; maybe TRBD2 (5 bases). The CDR3 totals 12 residues. Germline V gives CDR1 MNHNS, CDR2 SASEGT. Deletions cut 6 bases from V and 5 bases from J, with 10 bases between. CDR3 sequence reads: CASSGVAETQYF. The CDR3 DNA reads TGTGCCAGCAGCGGGGTTGCTGAGACCCAGTACTTC.

In this sample, this clonotype turned up many times. The chain has TRBV9 and TRBJ2-4; D is possibly TRBD2 (6 bases). The CDR3 is made up of 14 amino acids. V gave up 4 bases and J gave up 0 bases, with 8 bases separating them. Germline CDR1 and CDR2: SGDLS and YYNGEE. The chain's CDR3 is CASSSGRAKNIQYF. The CDR3 region has the DNA TGTGCCAGCAGCTCCGGGAGAGCCAAAAACATTCAGTACTTC. Full variable domain (remainder filled in from reference TRBV9 and TRBJ2-4): DSGVTQTPKHLITATGQRVTLRCSPRSGDLSVYWYQQSLDQGLQFLIQYYNGEERAKGNILERFSAQQFPDLHSELNLSSLELGDSALYFCASSSGRAKNIQYFGAGTRLSVL.

Many counts were recorded for this clonotype. The CDR3 region is CASSELAFGTETQYF. CDR3 sequence (DNA): TGTGCCAGCAGTGAACTGGCCTTTGGGACGGAGACCCAGTACTTC. The chain recombines TRBV2 with TRBJ2-5; D may be TRBD1 or TRBD2 (5 bases each). V lost 2 bases to trimming and J lost 5 bases, with 15 bases between them. CDR1 is SNHLY and CDR2 is FYNNEI in the germline V gene. The CDR3 has 15 amino acids.

A word on this clonotype: A junction boundary mismatches the germline segment, possibly from a read error. J is TRBJ1-6 and V is TRBV19; no firm D call. This CDR3 comprises 14 residues. Germline V CDR1 and CDR2: LNHDA, SQIVND (reference sequence). The CDR3 loop is CASSIGVHNSPPHF. The CDR3 region has the DNA TGTGCCAGTAGTATCGGAGTCCATAATTCACCCCCCCACTTT.

The chain carries TRBV19 and TRBJ1-3; TRBD1 is a possible D gene (5 bases). Trimming stripped 8 bases from V and 4 bases from J, with 15 bases between. The CDR3 has 14 residues. CDR1 is LNHDA and CDR2 is SQIVND in the germline V gene (reference sequence). DNA of the CDR3: TGTGCCAGTGAGCAGGGATTAGGAGGAAACACCATATATTTT. Protein product: CASEQGLGGNTIYF.